This TCR beta chain was profiled in a study of neurological immune-mediated disorders. This clonotype was counted ten times or more. The CDR3 runs 15 residues. The V end lost 0 bases, the J end lost 6 bases, and 12 bases lay between the germline ends. CDR1 is SGHRS, CDR2 YFSETQ, per germline. TCRdb re-derived calls from the 5' RACE reads in MiXCR, one entry per CDR3 protein. The sample contains approximately 82,000 distinct CDR3 sequences, 13% of which appear only once. The time point is: longitudinal time-point 2. The receptor was derived from a female donor with HTLV-1-associated myelopathy (HAM/TSP). The material sequenced was PBMCs. This chain connects TRBV5-1 to TRBJ2-2, with D unresolved. The CDR3 loop is CASSLDLWSSGELFF. CDR3 nucleotides: TGCGCCAGCAGCTTGGATTTGTGGAGTTCCGGGGAGCTGTTTTTT.